These 28 T cell receptor beta chains were all obtained from the same sample, sequenced in a study of identical twins. TCRdb re-analysed the 5' RACE reads in MiXCR, keeping a single row per CDR3 protein. The table records about 240,000 distinct CDR3 sequences, roughly an eighth of them present only once. This same sample was also part of a study on yellow fever vaccine responses in identical twins.

The sequenced sample was memory (CD45RO+) T cells sorted from blood. These receptors were obtained from a woman under 30 in good health.

V and J are TRBV6-2 or TRBV6-3 and TRBJ1-5; 12 bases are shared with TRBD1. The germline V gene encodes CDR1 MNHEY and CDR2 SVGEGT. The length of the CDR3 is 14 residues. With V trimmed by 3 bases and J by 7 bases, 1 base remained unmatched. In DNA, the CDR3 is TGTGCCAGCAGTTATGGGACAGGGGGCCAGCCCCAGCATTTT. Its protein product is CASSYGTGGQPQHF.

This chain links TRBV28 with TRBJ2-1; 11 bases map to TRBD2. The V gene end was trimmed by 5 bases and the J gene end by 9 bases; junction bases not matched to a gene: 9. The CDR3 length is 15 residues. In germline, CDR1 is MDHEN, CDR2 SYDVKM. CDR3 loop: CASSDVSGGAGEQFF. Written as DNA, the CDR3 is TGTGCCAGCAGTGACGTTAGCGGGGGGGCAGGTGAGCAGTTCTTC.

There are many counts of this clonotype. The rearrangement joins TRBV5-1 to TRBJ2-1; no firm D call. CDR3 size: 16 residues. V was shortened by 0 bases and J by 6 bases, with 16 bases between the two germline ends. Per the germline V gene, CDR1 is SGHRS and CDR2 is YFSETQ. Here the CDR3 reads CASSLDWGSSFNEQFF. The CDR3 DNA follows: TGCGCCAGCAGCTTGGATTGGGGATCGTCTTTCAATGAGCAGTTCTTC.

The sample holds a few counts of this clonotype. The chain couples TRBV7-8 to TRBJ2-7; D possibly uses TRBD1 or TRBD2 (6 bases each). This CDR3 contains 16 residues. Looked up from germline, CDR1 is SGHVS and CDR2 is FQNEAQ. Between the trimmed V and J ends, which lost 3 bases and 4 bases, there was a span of 19 bases. The CDR3 region is CASSLNSGALLYEQYF. The CDR3 DNA is TGTGCCAGCAGCTTGAATTCGGGGGCCCTCTTGTACGAGCAGTACTTC.

This clonotype was detected a few times. The rearrangement uses TRBV6-1 and TRBJ2-1; D is unresolved. Germline loops: CDR1 MNHNS, CDR2 SASEGT. Trimming pared 5 bases from V and 0 bases from J, leaving 11 bases between. The length of the CDR3 is 15 residues. The CDR3 here is CASSQDGPSYNEQFF. CDR3 coding DNA: TGTGCCAGCAGTCAAGACGGGCCCTCCTACAATGAGCAGTTCTTC.

The rearrangement uses TRBV7-9 and TRBJ2-1, with TRBD2 identical over 11 bases. This CDR3 region has 15 residues. Germline values: CDR1 SEHNR, CDR2 FQNEAQ (reference sequence). Trimming at V came to 5 bases and at J to 9 bases, leaving 9 bases not matched to a gene. The CDR3 region is CASSPGTSGSAEQFF. For the CDR3, the DNA is TGTGCCAGCAGCCCCGGGACTAGCGGCAGCGCTGAGCAGTTCTTC. The entire variable domain, with the rest obtained from reference TRBV7-9 and TRBJ2-1, is as follows: DTGVSQNPRHKITKRGQNVTFRCDPISEHNRLYWYRQTLGQGPEFLTYFQNEAQLEKSRLLSDRFSAERPKGSFSTLEIQRTEQGDSAMYLCASSPGTSGSAEQFFGPGTRLTVL.

This clonotype showed up many times. The CDR3 nucleotides are TGTGCCAGCAGTCGAGCGGGAGGGTCCGGGGAGCTGTTTTTT. It codes for CASSRAGGSGELFF. The V gene is TRBV12-3 or TRBV12-4, the J gene TRBJ2-2, with TRBD2 identical over 10 bases. The V and J ends lost 5 bases and 6 bases, in that order; junction bases with no gene match: 3. CDR3 length equals 14 residues.

This chain connects TRBV20-1 to TRBJ2-7; 10 bases match TRBD2. V lost 1 base, J lost 1 base, and 7 bases stayed unmatched. CDR3 length: 16 amino acids. From germline, CDR1 is DFQATT and CDR2 SNEGSKA (reference sequence). The CDR3 DNA is TGCAGTGCTAGAGGAGAACTAGCGGGGCTTTCCTACGAGCAGTACTTC. It encodes CSARGELAGLSYEQYF.

The chain links TRBV9 to TRBJ1-5; the D gene is possibly TRBD1 (6 bases). V was trimmed by 3 bases and J by 7 bases, leaving 14 bases between them. The CDR3 extends over 14 amino acids. The germline V gene has CDR1 SGDLS and CDR2 YYNGEE. The CDR3 DNA reads as TGTGCCAGCAGCGGAACCGACAGGCACCAGCCCCAGCATTTT. Amino acids: CASSGTDRHQPQHF.

In this sample, this clonotype turned up a few times. This chain links TRBV19 with TRBJ1-2; D is ambiguous. The germline gives CDR1 LNHDA, CDR2 SQIVND (reference sequence). Between the trimmed V and J ends, which lost 3 bases and 1 base, there was a span of 6 bases. The CDR3 is 13 residues long. The CDR3 loop is CASSILGNYGYTF. The CDR3 nucleotides are TGTGCCAGTAGTATCTTGGGTAACTATGGCTACACCTTC.

In this sample, this clonotype turned up a few times. V usage is TRBV12-3 or TRBV12-4 and J usage is TRBJ2-3; 9 bases agree with TRBD1. The CDR3 sequence is 15 residues long. V shed 6 bases and J 4 bases; nucleotides not matched to a gene: 8. The CDR3 is CASRRTGDGSDTQYF. The DNA for the CDR3 is TGTGCCAGCAGACGGACAGGGGACGGCTCAGATACGCAGTATTTT.

The chain recombines TRBV2 with TRBJ1-4, with D tentatively TRBD1 (5 bases). Trimming cost V 1 base and J 5 bases, with 11 bases left between them. There are 15 residues in the CDR3. Germline V gene sequence: CDR1 SNHLY, CDR2 FYNNEI. CDR3 residues: CASSEGLWGNEKLFF. CDR3 DNA sequence: TGTGCCAGCAGTGAAGGTCTATGGGGGAATGAAAAACTGTTTTTT.

This clonotype was picked up a small number of times. The chain employs TRBV5-1 and TRBJ2-2; a weak D match, TRBD1 (5 bases). Germline loops: CDR1 SGHRS, CDR2 YFSETQ. Trimming removed 5 bases at V and 2 bases at J, with 13 bases between. The CDR3 covers 15 residues. CDR3 nucleotides: TGCGCCAGCAGTTTCCGACAGCAAAACACCGGGGAGCTGTTTTTT. This gives the protein CASSFRQQNTGELFF.

This clonotype was observed many times. V gene TRBV11-1 combines with J gene TRBJ2-2; TRBD2 aligns across 11 bases. V gave up 4 bases and J gave up 5 bases; unmatched junction bases: 12. Germline V CDR1 and CDR2: SGHAT, FQDESV (reference sequence). There are 18 residues in the CDR3. The CDR3 nucleotides are TGTGCCAGCAGCTATGCACTAGCGGGGGCCCTGAGTACCGGGGAGCTGTTTTTT. This gives the protein CASSYALAGALSTGELFF. Variable domain in full (rest from reference TRBV11-1 and TRBJ2-2): EAEVAQSPRYKITEKSQAVAFWCDPISGHATLYWYRQILGQGPELLVQFQDESVVDDSQLPKDRFSAERLKGVDSTLKIQPAELGDSAMYLCASSYALAGALSTGELFFGEGSRLTVL.

This clonotype came up many times. The V and J genes are TRBV7-2 and TRBJ1-1; D is ambiguous. CDR3 length: 16 amino acids. CDR1 SGHTA and CDR2 FQGNSA come from the germline V gene. With 1 base removed from V and 0 bases from J, the gap between germline ends came to 12 bases. The CDR3, as DNA: TGTGCCAGCAGCTTAGGCTATGGGAACCTGAACACTGAAGCTTTCTTT. Encoded protein: CASSLGYGNLNTEAFF.

The CDR3 DNA follows: TGTGCCAGCAGTGAAGGGGGCAGGGGGCATTGGGACACTGAAGCTTTCTTT. This gives the protein CASSEGGRGHWDTEAFF. The chain is built from TRBV25-1 and TRBJ1-1, with 8 bases aligning to TRBD1. The germline V gene encodes CDR1 MGHDK and CDR2 SYGVNS. The CDR3 consists of 17 residues. V was pared by 2 bases and J by 3 bases, with 11 bases of the junction left unmatched.

This sequence joins TRBV3-1 and TRBJ2-4, with a tentative D call TRBD2 (6 bases). The CDR3 is made up of 17 amino acids. Per the germline V gene, CDR1 is LGHDT and CDR2 is YNNKEL (reference sequence). Trimming removed 2 bases from V and 1 base from J, with 15 bases in between. Written as DNA, the CDR3 is TGTGCCAGCAGCCAACGGGGGATCCTTGGGGCCAAAAACATTCAGTACTTC. This sequence encodes CASSQRGILGAKNIQYF. The full variable domain, with the rest looked up from reference TRBV3-1 and TRBJ2-4, is DTAVSQTPKYLVTQMGNDKSIKCEQNLGHDTMYWYKQDSKKFLKIMFSYNNKELIINETVPNRFSPKSPDKAHLNLHINSLELGDSAVYFCASSQRGILGAKNIQYFGAGTRLSVL.

The table lists this clonotype with many counts. V gene TRBV5-1 combines with J gene TRBJ2-5; D remains ambiguous. The germline V gene encodes CDR1 SGHRS and CDR2 YFSETQ. V lost 1 base and J lost 6, with 10 bases in between. The CDR3 is 13 residues long. DNA for the CDR3: TGCGCCAGCAGCTTGTCGGCGGCCCAGACCCAGTACTTC. Its translation: CASSLSAAQTQYF.

In its sample, this clonotype was seen a few times. The chain has TRBV5-1 and TRBJ2-1; 11 bases line up with TRBD2. The CDR3 spans 15 residues. Germline-derived CDR1 and CDR2 are SGHRS and YFSETQ. J lost 5 bases, V lost 4 bases, and 5 bases had no gene match. CDR3 sequence reads: CASSRLAGGDNEQFF. As DNA, the CDR3 is TGCGCCAGCAGCCGATTAGCGGGAGGGGACAATGAGCAGTTCTTC.

In this sample, this clonotype turned up a few times. CDR3 DNA sequence: TGTGCCAGCTCACCTACTGCATTAAGCTCCTACAATGAGCAGTTCTTC. It translates to CASSPTALSSYNEQFF. V usage is TRBV18 and J usage is TRBJ2-1, with no clear D. Trimming shortened V by 3 bases and J by 0 bases, and 12 bases separated the two germline ends. This CDR3 spans 16 amino acids. Germline lookup yields CDR1 KGHSH and CDR2 LQKENI. The variable domain in full, with the rest retrieved from reference TRBV18 and TRBJ2-1, is NAGVMQNPRHLVRRRGQEARLRCSPMKGHSHVYWYRQLPEEGLKFMVYLQKENIIDESGMPKERFSAEFPKEGPSILRIQQVVRGDSAAYFCASSPTALSSYNEQFFGPGTRLTVL.

This clonotype was observed a handful of times. The J gene is TRBJ2-1, the V gene TRBV15, with D maybe TRBD2 (5 bases). Germline assignment: CDR1 LNHNV and CDR2 YYDKDF (reference sequence). CDR3 length: 15 amino acids. Trimming took 7 bases from V and 0 from J, leaving 13 bases between them. The CDR3 region is CATTRTPTSYNEQFF. CDR3 in DNA: TGTGCCACCACCCGGACTCCGACCTCCTACAATGAGCAGTTCTTC.

This rearrangement joins TRBV20-1 to TRBJ2-5; D gene ambiguous. V lost 6 bases, J lost 4 bases, and 12 bases lay in between. The CDR3 sequence is 12 residues long. The germline V gene encodes CDR1 DFQATT and CDR2 SNEGSKA (reference sequence). The DNA of the CDR3 is TGCAGTGCCAACCAAGGGATAGAGACCCAGTACTTC. It encodes CSANQGIETQYF.

This clonotype was recorded at least ten times. The genes are TRBV6-5 and TRBJ2-7; D may be TRBD2 (7 bases). Trimming removed 0 bases from V and 4 bases from J, with 16 bases in between. The CDR3 contains 16 residues. The germline gives CDR1 MNHEY, CDR2 SVGAGI. CDR3 residues: CASSYSDPGGAYEQYF. DNA for the CDR3: TGTGCCAGCAGTTACTCAGATCCGGGGGGCGCGTACGAGCAGTACTTC.

V and J are TRBV7-2 and TRBJ1-2, with TRBD1 as a possible D gene (5 bases). The V gene's germline CDR1 is SGHTA and CDR2 FQGNSA. The CDR3 totals 16 residues. Trimming stripped 2 bases from V and 5 bases from J, with 18 bases between. The CDR3 is CASSLSPGRSVYGYTF. CDR3 DNA sequence: TGTGCCAGCAGCTTATCACCAGGGCGAAGTGTATATGGCTACACCTTC. Full variable domain (rest looked up from reference TRBV7-2 and TRBJ1-2): GAGVSQSPSNKVTEKGKDVELRCDPISGHTALYWYRQSLGQGLEFLIYFQGNSAPDKSGLPSDRFSAERTGGSVSTLTIQRTQQEDSAVYLCASSLSPGRSVYGYTFGSGTRLTVV.

This clonotype was seen many times. The gene calls are TRBV29-1 and TRBJ2-3; 9 bases line up with TRBD1. This CDR3 region has 14 residues. Trimming at V came to 5 bases and at J to 3 bases, leaving 6 bases not matched to a gene. The germline gives CDR1 SQVTM, CDR2 ANQGSEA. The CDR3 protein is CSVSEGQGTDTQYF. CDR3 DNA sequence: TGCAGCGTTTCCGAGGGACAGGGAACAGATACGCAGTATTTT.

The V call is TRBV15, the J call TRBJ2-7; D not resolved. Germline assignment: CDR1 LNHNV and CDR2 YYDKDF (reference sequence). The CDR3 covers 13 residues. V lost 0 bases and J 0 bases, leaving 3 bases between the germline ends. The CDR3 here is CATSRDLSYEQYF. Written as DNA, the CDR3 is TGTGCCACCAGCAGAGACCTCTCCTACGAGCAGTACTTC.

The chain is built from TRBV7-2 and TRBJ2-4, with 11 bases identical to TRBD2. The CDR3 is 16 amino acids. Per germline, CDR1 SGHTA and CDR2 FQGNSA. The junction had 4 bases not matched to a gene; V was cut back by 1 base and J by 5 bases. The CDR3 bases are TGTGCCAGCAGCTTAGGGGTAGCGGGGGGGGAAAACATTCAGTACTTC. This encodes CASSLGVAGGENIQYF.

V and J are TRBV5-1 and TRBJ2-6; perhaps TRBD1 as D (5 bases). V lost 1 base and J 0 bases, leaving 14 bases between the germline ends. This CDR3 spans 18 amino acids. In germline, CDR1 is SGHRS, CDR2 YFSETQ. The CDR3 is CASSLSARVGSGANVLTF. The CDR3 DNA is TGCGCCAGCAGCTTGAGCGCCAGGGTTGGCTCTGGGGCCAACGTCCTGACTTTC.